A single sample is the source of the 19 T cell receptor beta chains below, sequenced in a study of cytomegalovirus exposure and HLA in healthy donors. The PCR was carried out with 60 Vbeta primers and 13 Jbeta primers. Some clones are missing from TCRdb's copy, which holds only in-frame ones; the method was immunoSEQ multiplex PCR. Recorded for this sample: over 100,000 clones. Specimen: PBMCs. These receptors originate from a man in his forties in good health and CMV-seropositive.

This chain uses TRBV4-3 with TRBJ2-1; 7 positions match TRBD1. V lost 3 bases to trimming and J lost 4 bases; unmatched junction nucleotides: 6. The CDR3 totals 15 residues. The V gene's germline CDR1 is LGHNA and CDR2 YSLEER. CDR3 residues: CASSQGDRNYNEQFF. The CDR3 nucleotides read TGCGCCAGCAGCCAGGGGGACAGAAATTACAATGAGCAGTTCTTC.

The J gene is TRBJ2-5, the V gene TRBV25-1, with TRBD1 matching over 8 bases. This CDR3 contains 14 residues. Germline values: CDR1 MGHDK, CDR2 SYGVNS. J lost 4 bases, V lost 4 bases, and 5 bases had no gene match. The CDR3 DNA reads as TGTGCCAGCAGTGTAGGACAGGGTCTAGAGACCCAGTACTTC. Translating it yields CASSVGQGLETQYF. Looking up the rest from reference TRBV25-1 and TRBJ2-5 gives the full variable domain: EADIYQTPRYLVIGTGKKITLECSQTMGHDKMYWYQQDPGMELHLIHYSYGVNSTEKGDLSSESTVSRIRTEHFPLTLESARPSHTSQYLCASSVGQGLETQYFGPGTRLLVL.

This chain connects TRBV7-2 to TRBJ1-1, with TRBD1 matching over 11 bases. The germline gives CDR1 SGHTA, CDR2 FQGNSA. The CDR3 has 15 residues. V dropped 5 bases and J dropped 4; count of bases not matched to a gene: 6. This CDR3 reads CASSARDRGFTEAFF. The CDR3 DNA follows: TGTGCCAGCAGCGCCCGGGACAGGGGGTTCACTGAAGCTTTCTTT. Using reference TRBV7-2 and TRBJ1-1 for the parts outside the CDR3, the full variable domain is GAGVSQSPSNKVTEKGKDVELRCDPISGHTALYWYRQSLGQGLEFLIYFQGNSAPDKSGLPSDRFSAERTGGSVSTLTIQRTQQEDSAVYLCASSARDRGFTEAFFGQGTRLTVV.

J is TRBJ2-7 and V is TRBV2, with 11 nucleotides matching TRBD2. CDR1 and CDR2 (germline): SNHLY, FYNNEI. The CDR3 has 16 residues. Trimming at V came to 8 bases and at J to 3 bases, leaving 12 bases not matched to a gene. CDR3 bases: TGTGCCAGCCGCCTAGCGGGAGGCCTCGAAGGCTACGAGCAGTACTTC. Its translation is CASRLAGGLEGYEQYF.

The J gene is TRBJ1-2, the V gene TRBV19, with 9 positions matching TRBD1. Germline CDR1 is LNHDA and CDR2 is SQIVND (reference sequence). Trimming cost V 5 bases and J 7 bases; bases outside gene matches: 8. This CDR3 comprises 14 residues. The CDR3 coding sequence is TGTGCCAGTAGTGGACAGGGGTTATTAGCTGGCTACACCTTC. Protein sequence: CASSGQGLLAGYTF.

This chain joins TRBV5-4 and TRBJ1-3; D ambiguous. Germline lookup yields CDR1 SGHNT and CDR2 YYREEE (reference sequence). The CDR3 sequence is 14 residues long. V was clipped by 5 bases and J by 2 bases, with 11 bases between them. In DNA, the CDR3 is TGTGCCAGCAGTCGTGAGTCCGCTGGAAACACCATATATTTT. This gives the protein CASSRESAGNTIYF.

The rearrangement joins TRBV11-2 to TRBJ2-7; a weak D match, TRBD2 (5 bases). This CDR3 has 13 residues. CDR1 SGHAT and CDR2 FQNNGV come from the germline V gene. Trimming left V 7 bases short and J 1 base short, with 11 bases between. CDR3 region: CASNVGVSYEQYF. The CDR3, as DNA: TGTGCCAGCAACGTGGGAGTTTCCTACGAGCAGTACTTC. Together with reference TRBV11-2 and TRBJ2-7, the CDR3 gives the full variable domain: EAGVAQSPRYKIIEKRQSVAFWCNPISGHATLYWYQQILGQGPKLLIQFQNNGVVDDSQLPKDRFSAERLKGVDSTLKIQPAKLEDSAVYLCASNVGVSYEQYFGPGTRLTVT.

The gene calls are TRBV4-1 and TRBJ1-4; TRBD1 agrees at 7 bases. The germline V gene encodes CDR1 MGHRA and CDR2 YSYEKL. J gave up 4 bases and V 4 bases, and 12 bases lay outside the gene matches. The CDR3 is 17 amino acids. In DNA form, the CDR3 reads TGCGCCAGCAGCCCTAAGGGCAGGGGGAATGGTAATGAAAAACTGTTTTTT. Translating gives CASSPKGRGNGNEKLFF.

The genes are TRBV29-1 and TRBJ2-2, with unresolved D. V gave up 6 bases and J gave up 4 bases, with 9 bases separating them. This CDR3 is 12 amino acids long. CDR1 SQVTM and CDR2 ANQGSEA come from the germline V gene. The CDR3 is CSVPQSTGELFF. The CDR3 DNA follows: TGCAGCGTCCCACAAAGCACCGGGGAGCTGTTTTTT.

The chain combines TRBV19 with TRBJ2-7, with TRBD2 matching over 13 bases. The CDR3 spans 15 residues. The germline CDR1 and CDR2 sequences are LNHDA and SQIVND (reference sequence). The V segment lost 5 bases and the J segment 2 bases; nucleotides outside the gene matches: 3. The chain's CDR3 is CASSPGLAGTYEQYF. CDR3 bases: TGTGCCAGTAGTCCGGGACTAGCGGGAACCTACGAGCAGTACTTC.

This rearrangement joins TRBV14 to TRBJ2-1; D is possibly TRBD2 (5 bases). The V gene's germline CDR1 is SGHDN and CDR2 FVKESK. The CDR3 is 15 residues long. V lost 8 bases to trimming and J lost 0 bases, with 14 bases between them. The CDR3: CASAVRGGSYNEQFF. The CDR3 DNA sequence: TGTGCCAGCGCCGTCCGCGGAGGCTCCTACAATGAGCAGTTCTTC.

The chain links TRBV19 to TRBJ2-7; D may be TRBD2 (6 bases). The V gene's germline CDR1 is LNHDA and CDR2 SQIVND (reference sequence). The V and J ends lost 5 bases and 7 bases respectively, with 9 bases between them. The CDR3 is made up of 11 amino acids. The CDR3 loop is CASSSAGEQYF. CDR3 sequence (DNA): TGTGCCAGTAGTTCGGCGGGGGAGCAGTACTTC.

The V gene is TRBV7-8, the J gene TRBJ1-1; possibly TRBD1 for D (5 bases). Germline V gene lookup returns CDR1 SGHVS and CDR2 FQNEAQ. V was pared by 2 bases and J by 5 bases, with 9 bases between. The CDR3 loop spans 13 amino acids. The CDR3 nucleotides read TGTGCCAGCAGCTTAATGGGGGGTACTGAAGCTTTCTTT. It translates to CASSLMGGTEAFF.

This chain uses TRBV28 with TRBJ2-3; 11 bases line up with TRBD2. The CDR3 extends over 14 amino acids. V trimming: 5 bases; J trimming: 6 bases; junction bases outside the gene matches: 4. Germline values: CDR1 MDHEN, CDR2 SYDVKM. CDR3 in DNA: TGTGCCAGCAGTCTAGCGGGAGGCCGGGATACGCAGTATTTT. It codes for CASSLAGGRDTQYF.

This sequence joins TRBV5-1 and TRBJ2-5, with 8 positions matching TRBD2. CDR1 is SGHRS and CDR2 is YFSETQ in the germline V gene. Trimming removed 3 bases from V and 4 bases from J; junction bases left unmatched: 2. The length of the CDR3 is 13 residues. The CDR3 here is CASSSRGGETQYF. The DNA of the CDR3 is TGCGCCAGCAGCTCCCGGGGGGGAGAGACCCAGTACTTC.

The V gene is TRBV11-2, the J gene TRBJ1-2; D is undetermined. The CDR3 runs 14 residues. V lost 5 bases to trimming and J lost 4 bases, with 14 bases between them. Germline CDR1 is SGHAT and CDR2 is FQNNGV. CDR3 DNA: TGTGCCAGCAGCCCCGGTGAGGGCCTCTATGGCTACACCTTC. It codes for CASSPGEGLYGYTF.

V is TRBV5-1 and J is TRBJ2-2; 8 bases are a match to TRBD2. V shed 1 base and J 6 bases; nucleotides not matched to a gene: 5. Germline V lookup: CDR1 SGHRS, CDR2 YFSETQ. The CDR3 sequence is 15 residues long. The CDR3 reads CASSLRTGGPGELFF. The CDR3 nucleotides are TGCGCCAGCAGCTTGAGAACGGGAGGGCCCGGGGAGCTGTTTTTT.

The chain uses TRBV10-3 and TRBJ2-7, with 11 bases fitting TRBD2. The CDR3 is made up of 16 amino acids. The trim removed 0 bases at V and 4 bases at J, leaving 5 bases unmatched. Germline assignment: CDR1 ENHRY and CDR2 SYGVKD. The CDR3 nucleotides are TGTGCCATCAGTGAGTCTGGGACTAGCGGACAGTACGAGCAGTACTTC. Protein: CAISESGTSGQYEQYF.

The rearrangement uses TRBV27 and TRBJ2-7; 8 nucleotides align to TRBD1. The V gene end was trimmed by 6 bases and the J gene end by 5 bases; junction bases not matched to a gene: 12. This CDR3 spans 15 amino acids. Germline V gene data show CDR1 as MNHEY and CDR2 as SMNVEV (reference sequence). The CDR3 protein is CASSPGRTGYHEQYF. CDR3 DNA: TGTGCCAGCAGCCCCGGCAGGACAGGGTACCACGAGCAGTACTTC.